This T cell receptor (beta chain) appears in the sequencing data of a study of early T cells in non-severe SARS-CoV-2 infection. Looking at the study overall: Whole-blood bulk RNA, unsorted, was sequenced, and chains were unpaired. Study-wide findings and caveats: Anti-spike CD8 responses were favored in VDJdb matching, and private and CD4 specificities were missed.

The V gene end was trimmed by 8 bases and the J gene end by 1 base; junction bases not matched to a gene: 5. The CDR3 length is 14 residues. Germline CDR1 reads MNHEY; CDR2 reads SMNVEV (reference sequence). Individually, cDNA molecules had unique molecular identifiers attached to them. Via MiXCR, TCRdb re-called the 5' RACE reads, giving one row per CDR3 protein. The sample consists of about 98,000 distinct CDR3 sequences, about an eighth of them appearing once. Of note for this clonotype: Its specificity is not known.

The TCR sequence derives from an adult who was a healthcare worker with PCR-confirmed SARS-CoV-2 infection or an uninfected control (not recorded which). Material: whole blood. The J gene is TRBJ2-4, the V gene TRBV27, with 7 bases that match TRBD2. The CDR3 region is CASPAGEAKNIQYF. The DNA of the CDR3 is TGTGCCAGCCCTGCGGGGGAGGCCAAAAACATTCAGTACTTC.